There are many counts of the clone carrying this T cell receptor beta chain. Its antigen remains unidentified. A junction end diverges from the germline sequence, so it may reflect a read error. CDR1 is SSHAT and CDR2 is FNYEAQ in the germline V gene (reference sequence). This CDR3 has 15 residues. This record belongs to a study of T cells in Graves' hyperthyroidism and ophthalmopathy. Whole-study findings and limits: Ophthalmopathy prediction by the model preceded onset by a median about 6.8 months.

The investigators amplified TCR beta CDR3 regions from RNA transcripts. The HTBI primer set served for first-round RT-PCR of the TCR CDR3. TCRdb ran MiXCR on the multiplex PCR reads and lists one entry per CDR3 protein. The sample consists of about 410,000 distinct CDR3 sequences, about 15% of them appearing once. The chain has TRBV7-7 and TRBJ2-1; D not resolved. Source material: blood. The TCR was taken from a man younger than 30 with Graves' ophthalmopathy. The CDR3 region has the DNA TGTGCTAGCAGCTTAGTCCCTACACCCTACAATGAGCAGTTCTTC. This encodes CASSLVPTPYNEQFF.